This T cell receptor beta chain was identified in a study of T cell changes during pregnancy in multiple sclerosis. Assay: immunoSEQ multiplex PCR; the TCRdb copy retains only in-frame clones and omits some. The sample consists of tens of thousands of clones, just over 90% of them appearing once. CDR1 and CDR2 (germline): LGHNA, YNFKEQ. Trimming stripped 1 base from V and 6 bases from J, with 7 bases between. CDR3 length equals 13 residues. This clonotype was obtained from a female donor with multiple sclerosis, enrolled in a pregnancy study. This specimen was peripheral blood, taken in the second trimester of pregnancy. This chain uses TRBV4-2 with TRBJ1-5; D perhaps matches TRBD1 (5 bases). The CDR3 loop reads CASSQGRGQPQHF. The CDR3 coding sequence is TGTGCCAGCAGCCAAGGTAGGGGTCAGCCCCAGCATTTT.